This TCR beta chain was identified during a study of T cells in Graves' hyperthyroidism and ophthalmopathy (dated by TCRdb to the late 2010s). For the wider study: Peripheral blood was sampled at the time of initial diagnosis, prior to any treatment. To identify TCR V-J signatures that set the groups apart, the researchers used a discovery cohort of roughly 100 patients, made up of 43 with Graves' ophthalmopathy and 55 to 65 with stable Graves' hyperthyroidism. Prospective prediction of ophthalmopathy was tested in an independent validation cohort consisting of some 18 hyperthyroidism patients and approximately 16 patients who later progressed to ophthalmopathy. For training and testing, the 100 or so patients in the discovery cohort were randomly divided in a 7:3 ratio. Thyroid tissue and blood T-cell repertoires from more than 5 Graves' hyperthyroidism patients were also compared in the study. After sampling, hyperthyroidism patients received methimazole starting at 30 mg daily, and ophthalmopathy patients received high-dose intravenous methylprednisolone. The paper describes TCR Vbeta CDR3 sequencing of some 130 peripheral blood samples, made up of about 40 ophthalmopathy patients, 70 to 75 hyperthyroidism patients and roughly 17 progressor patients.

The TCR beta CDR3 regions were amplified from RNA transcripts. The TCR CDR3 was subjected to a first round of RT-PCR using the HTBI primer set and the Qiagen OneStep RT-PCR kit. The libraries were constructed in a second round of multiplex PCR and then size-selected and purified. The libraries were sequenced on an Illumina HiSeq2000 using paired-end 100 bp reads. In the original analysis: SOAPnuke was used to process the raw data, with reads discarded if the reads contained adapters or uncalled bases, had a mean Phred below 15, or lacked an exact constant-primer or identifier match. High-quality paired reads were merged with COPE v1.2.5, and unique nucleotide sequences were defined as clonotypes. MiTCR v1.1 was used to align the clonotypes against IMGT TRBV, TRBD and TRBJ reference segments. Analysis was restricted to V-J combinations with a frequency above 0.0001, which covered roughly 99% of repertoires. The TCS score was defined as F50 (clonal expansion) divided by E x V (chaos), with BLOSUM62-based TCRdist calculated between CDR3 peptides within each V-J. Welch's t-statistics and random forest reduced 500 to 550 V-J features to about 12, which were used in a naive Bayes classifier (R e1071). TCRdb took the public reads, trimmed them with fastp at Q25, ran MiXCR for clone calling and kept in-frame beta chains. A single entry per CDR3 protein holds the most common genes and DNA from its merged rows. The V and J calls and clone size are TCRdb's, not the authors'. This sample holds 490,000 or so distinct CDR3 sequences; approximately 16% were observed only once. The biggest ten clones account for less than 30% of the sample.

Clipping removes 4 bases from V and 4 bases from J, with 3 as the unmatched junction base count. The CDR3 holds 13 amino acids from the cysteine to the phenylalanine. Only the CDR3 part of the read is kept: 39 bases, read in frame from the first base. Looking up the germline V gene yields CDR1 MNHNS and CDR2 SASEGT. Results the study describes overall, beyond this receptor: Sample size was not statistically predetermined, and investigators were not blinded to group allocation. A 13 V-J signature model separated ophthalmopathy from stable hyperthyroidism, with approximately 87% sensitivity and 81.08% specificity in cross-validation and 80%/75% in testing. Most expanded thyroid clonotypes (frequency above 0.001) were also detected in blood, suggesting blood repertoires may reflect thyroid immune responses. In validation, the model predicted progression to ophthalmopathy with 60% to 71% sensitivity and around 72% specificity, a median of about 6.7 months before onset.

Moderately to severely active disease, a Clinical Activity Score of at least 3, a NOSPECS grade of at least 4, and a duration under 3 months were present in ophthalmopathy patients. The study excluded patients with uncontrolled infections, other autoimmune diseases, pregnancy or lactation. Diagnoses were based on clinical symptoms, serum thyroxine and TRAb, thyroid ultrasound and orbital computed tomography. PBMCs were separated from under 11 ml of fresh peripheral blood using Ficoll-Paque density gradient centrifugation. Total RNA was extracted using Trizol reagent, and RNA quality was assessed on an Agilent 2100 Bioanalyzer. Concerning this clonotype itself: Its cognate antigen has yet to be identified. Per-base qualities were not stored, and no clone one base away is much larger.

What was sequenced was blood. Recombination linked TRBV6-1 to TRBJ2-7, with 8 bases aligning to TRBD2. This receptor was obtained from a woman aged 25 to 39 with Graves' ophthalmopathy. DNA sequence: TGTGCCAGCAGTGTACGGGAGGGGTACGAGCAGTACTTC. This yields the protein CASSVREGYEQYF.